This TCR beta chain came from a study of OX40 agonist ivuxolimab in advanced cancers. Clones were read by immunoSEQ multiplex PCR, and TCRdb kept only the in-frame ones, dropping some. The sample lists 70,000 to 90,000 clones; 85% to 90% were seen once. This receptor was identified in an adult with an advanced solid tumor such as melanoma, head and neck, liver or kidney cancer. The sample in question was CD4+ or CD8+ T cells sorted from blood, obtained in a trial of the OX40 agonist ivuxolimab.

The CDR3 DNA sequence: TGTGCCAGCAGTGGGTTCGTGCGGGGATCCTACGAGCAGTACTTC. As protein: CASSGFVRGSYEQYF. V is TRBV2 and J is TRBJ2-7; TRBD2 might be the D (6 bases). This CDR3 has 15 amino acids. Germline-derived CDR1 and CDR2 are SNHLY and FYNNEI. V lost 4 bases, J lost 1 base, and 14 bases lay in between. The whole variable domain, remainder taken from reference TRBV2 and TRBJ2-7, is EPEVTQTPSHQVTQMGQEVILRCVPISNHLYFYWYRQILGQKVEFLVSFYNNEISEKSEIFDDQFSVERPDGSNFTLKIRSTKLEDSAMYFCASSGFVRGSYEQYFGPGTRLTVT.